The 30 T cell receptor beta chains listed next were all sequenced from one sample in a study of T cell repertoires in cytomegalovirus infection. Antigen specificity for these receptors is unknown. TCRdb itself ran the reads through MiXCR, one entry per CDR3 protein. The table has some 940,000 distinct CDR3 sequences, about 33% seen once. The source material was cultured CD8+ T cells from PBMCs, sampled from culture after CMV antigen stimulation. The receptors were gathered from a human donor in good health (CMV status not recorded). Some clones in this sample may be carry-over from other donors' samples.

This clonotype was counted many times. The chain joins TRBV7-8 to TRBJ1-3, with D perhaps TRBD1 (6 bases). Trimming stripped 4 bases from V and 4 bases from J, with 11 bases between. CDR1 SGHVS and CDR2 FQNEAQ come from the germline V gene. CDR3 length: 14 amino acids. The CDR3 DNA follows: TGTGCCAGCAGCTCCCCGGGGGCGGGAAACACCATATATTTT. It specifies CASSSPGAGNTIYF.

The sample holds a few counts of this clonotype. V gene TRBV5-4 combines with J gene TRBJ2-7, with D possibly matching TRBD1 (6 bases). V lost 1 base and J 3 bases, leaving 11 bases between the germline ends. Germline V lookup: CDR1 SGHNT, CDR2 YYREEE (reference sequence). The CDR3 is 14 residues long. Here the CDR3 reads CASSLRQEIYEQYF. The CDR3 nucleotides read TGTGCCAGCAGCTTGCGACAGGAGATCTACGAGCAGTACTTC.

The rearrangement joins TRBV27 to TRBJ2-5, with 7 bases fitting TRBD2. V shed 5 bases and J 5 bases; nucleotides not matched to a gene: 17. The CDR3 runs 17 residues. From germline, CDR1 is MNHEY and CDR2 SMNVEV (reference sequence). The CDR3 nucleotides are TGTGCCAGCAGTCCTTGGATAGCGGGTTCTGAGGGGGAGACCCAGTACTTC. This sequence encodes CASSPWIAGSEGETQYF.

As DNA, the CDR3 is TGCGCCAGCGGCTCGTACGGGGATGAGCAGTTCTTC. It yields the protein CASGSYGDEQFF. The chain carries TRBV5-1 and TRBJ2-1; possible D gene TRBD2, 5 bases. The germline V and J ends were trimmed by 7 bases and 8 bases, with 13 bases remaining between them. From germline, CDR1 is SGHRS and CDR2 YFSETQ. The CDR3 extends over 12 amino acids.

The chain combines TRBV27 with TRBJ2-7; 8 bases fit TRBD1. This CDR3 is built from 13 residues. J was trimmed by 6 bases and V by 5 bases; bases with no gene match: 6. Per germline, CDR1 MNHEY and CDR2 SMNVEV (reference sequence). Here the CDR3 reads CASSIARGREQYV. The CDR3 DNA sequence: TGTGCCAGCAGTATAGCCAGGGGGCGCGAGCAGTACGTC.

This clonotype was seen a handful of times. The genes are TRBV6-6 and TRBJ2-4; tentative D call: TRBD2 (6 bases). Trimming shortened V by 3 bases and J by 4 bases, and 13 bases separated the two germline ends. CDR3 length equals 15 residues. Per germline, CDR1 MNHNY and CDR2 SVGAGI (reference sequence). The CDR3 loop reads CASSYRSGEKNIQYF. CDR3 bases: TGTGCCAGCAGTTATAGGTCGGGGGAGAAAAACATTCAGTACTTC.

The rearrangement uses TRBV12-3 or TRBV12-4 and TRBJ2-2; 8 bases match TRBD2. Germline trimming cut 6 bases from V and 4 bases from J; bases unmatched to any gene: 7. The CDR3 covers 15 residues. For the CDR3, the DNA is TGTGCCAGCAGCCCCGTCGGGGGGGGCACCGGGGAGCTGTTTTTT. This gives the protein CASSPVGGGTGELFF.

In its sample, this clonotype was seen once. The J gene is TRBJ1-1, the V gene TRBV6-2 or TRBV6-3, with D perhaps TRBD1 (5 bases). V lost 7 bases to trimming and J lost 3 bases, with 9 bases between them. This CDR3 comprises 12 residues. The germline V gene has CDR1 MNHEY and CDR2 SVGEGT. Written as DNA, the CDR3 is TGTGCCAGCAACGTGGGGGACACTGAAGCTTTCTTT. Translation: CASNVGDTEAFF.

This clonotype was counted a few times. The V call is TRBV5-8, the J call TRBJ2-1; D is uncertain. Trimming took 2 bases from V and 10 from J, leaving 7 bases between them. CDR1 is SGHTS and CDR2 is YDEGEE in the germline V gene. The length of the CDR3 is 11 residues. The CDR3 protein is CASSFGPEQFF. The CDR3 DNA reads TGTGCCAGCAGCTTTGGGCCCGAGCAGTTCTTC.

V gene TRBV10-3 combines with J gene TRBJ1-2; D remains ambiguous. The CDR3 has 15 amino acids. V gave up 6 bases and J gave up 2 bases, with 16 bases separating them. Germline assignment: CDR1 ENHRY and CDR2 SYGVKD. The CDR3 DNA reads as TGTGCCATCAGGGTTTGGGGTCCTATGAACTATGGCTACACCTTC. Translating it yields CAIRVWGPMNYGYTF.

A single count supports this clonotype. V gene TRBV10-2 combines with J gene TRBJ1-5; D gene uncertain. Trimming took off 0 bases at V and 6 bases at J, with 9 bases between the two ends. Looked up from germline, CDR1 is WSHSY and CDR2 is SAAADI. The CDR3 is 14 residues long. The CDR3 loop reads CASSESGRSQPQHF. The CDR3 DNA reads TGCGCCAGCAGTGAGTCAGGTCGGAGTCAGCCCCAGCATTTT.

The chain couples TRBV20-1 to TRBJ2-2; D is unclear. This CDR3 comprises 11 residues. V was shortened by 5 bases and J by 3 bases, with 4 bases between the two germline ends. Germline lookup yields CDR1 DFQATT and CDR2 SNEGSKA (reference sequence). The CDR3 sequence is CSAYDTGELFF. The DNA for the CDR3 is TGCAGTGCTTACGACACCGGGGAGCTGTTTTTT.

The rearrangement uses TRBV12-3 or TRBV12-4 and TRBJ2-3, with a tentative D call TRBD2 (6 bases). Trimming removed 10 bases at V and 7 bases at J, with 12 bases between. The CDR3 loop spans 11 amino acids. CDR3 in amino acids: CATRRDYTQYF. CDR3 bases: TGTGCCACCAGGAGGGACTATACGCAGTATTTT.

The gene calls are TRBV5-1 and TRBJ2-1; 7 positions agree with TRBD2. The ends lost 4 bases at V and 0 bases at J; junction bases unmatched: 7. Germline V gene sequence: CDR1 SGHRS, CDR2 YFSETQ. The CDR3 length is 16 residues. CDR3 region: CASSTRGGGSYNEQFF. In nucleotides, the CDR3 is TGCGCCAGCAGCACCCGCGGGGGTGGCTCCTACAATGAGCAGTTCTTC. The entire variable domain, with the rest obtained from reference TRBV5-1 and TRBJ2-1, is as follows: KAGVTQTPRYLIKTRGQQVTLSCSPISGHRSVSWYQQTPGQGLQFLFEYFSETQRNKGNFPGRFSGRQFSNSRSEMNVSTLELGDSALYLCASSTRGGGSYNEQFFGPGTRLTVL.

This clonotype was observed many times. The chain links TRBV7-6 to TRBJ2-2, with D possibly matching TRBD1 (5 bases). V lost 0 bases to trimming and J lost 1 base, with 12 bases between them. Germline-derived CDR1 and CDR2 are SGHVS and FNYEAQ. There are 17 residues in the CDR3. This CDR3 is CASSLAAQGLNTGELFF. In DNA, the CDR3 is TGTGCCAGCAGCTTAGCAGCGCAGGGATTGAACACCGGGGAGCTGTTTTTT. Variable domain in full (rest from reference TRBV7-6 and TRBJ2-2): GAGVSQSPRYKVTKRGQDVALRCDPISGHVSLYWYRQALGQGPEFLTYFNYEAQQDKSGLPNDRFSAERPEGSISTLTIQRTEQRDSAMYRCASSLAAQGLNTGELFFGEGSRLTVL.

As concerns this clonotype: The junction and the germline gene differ at one end; a read error may be behind it. This chain joins TRBV6-6 and TRBJ2-1, with 8 positions matching TRBD2. Germline loops: CDR1 MNHNY, CDR2 SVGAGI (reference sequence). The CDR3 is 15 residues long. The CDR3 nucleotides are TGTGCCAGCAGTTACTTAGCGGGGCCCAACAATGAGCAATTCTTC. Encoded protein: CASSYLAGPNNEQFF.

The chain carries TRBV5-4 and TRBJ1-2, with D possibly being TRBD1 (6 bases). CDR1 is SGHNT and CDR2 is YYREEE in the germline V gene (reference sequence). The CDR3 length is 15 residues. The V and J ends lost 4 bases and 7 bases respectively, with 20 bases between them. The CDR3 reads CASSLSGDYIRGYTF. CDR3 nucleotide sequence: TGTGCCAGCAGCCTGTCAGGGGACTATATTCGTGGCTACACCTTC.

CDR3 amino acids: CASTLTGATGELFF. The CDR3 nucleotides are TGTGCCAGCACCCTGACAGGGGCCACCGGGGAGCTGTTTTTT. The rearrangement links TRBV12-3 or TRBV12-4 to TRBJ2-2, with 8 positions matching TRBD1. The CDR3 loop spans 14 amino acids. V trimming: 7 bases; J trimming: 4 bases; junction bases outside the gene matches: 5.

The chain employs TRBV13 and TRBJ2-5; TRBD1 is a possible D gene (6 bases). V was cut by 1 base and J by 5 bases, with 17 bases left in between. The V gene's germline CDR1 is PRHDT and CDR2 FYEKMQ (reference sequence). The CDR3 is 16 residues long. The CDR3 DNA is TGTGCCAGCAGCTTAGTTGCAGGGGAAAAAAGGGAGACCCAGTACTTC. It translates to CASSLVAGEKRETQYF.

This rearrangement joins TRBV10-3 to TRBJ2-2; TRBD2 is a possible D gene (5 bases). Trimming cost V 2 bases and J 7 bases, with 11 bases left between them. This CDR3 comprises 14 residues. CDR1 is ENHRY and CDR2 is SYGVKD in the germline V gene. CDR3 residues: CAISEEGADGELFF. The DNA of the CDR3 is TGTGCCATCAGTGAGGAGGGTGCGGACGGGGAGCTGTTTTTT.

The sample holds many counts of this clonotype. The V call is TRBV7-8, the J call TRBJ1-2; D ambiguous. Germline V lookup: CDR1 SGHVS, CDR2 FQNEAQ. The CDR3 consists of 13 residues. Between the trimmed V and J ends, which lost 4 bases and 4 bases, there was a span of 10 bases. The CDR3 here is CASSSATGYGYTF. CDR3 DNA sequence: TGTGCCAGCAGCTCAGCTACGGGCTATGGCTACACCTTC.

This clonotype was seen a few times. The chain uses TRBV10-3 and TRBJ1-1; unclear D gene. CDR1 is ENHRY and CDR2 is SYGVKD in the germline V gene. This CDR3 has 14 amino acids. The V and J ends lost 3 bases and 1 base respectively, with 9 bases between them. The CDR3, as DNA: TGTGCCATCAGTGACAGCTCGGGGAACACTGAAGCTTTCTTT. This sequence encodes CAISDSSGNTEAFF.

The chain is built from TRBV5-4 and TRBJ2-7; D gene ambiguous. The CDR3 covers 15 residues. Germline-derived CDR1 and CDR2 are SGHNT and YYREEE (reference sequence). Between the trimmed V and J ends, which lost 0 bases and 3 bases, there was a span of 13 bases. CDR3 sequence: CASSLGATVSYEQYF. Here the CDR3 DNA reads TGTGCCAGCAGCTTGGGGGCGACGGTGAGCTACGAGCAGTACTTC.

The chain has TRBV28 and TRBJ2-3; D might be TRBD2 (5 bases). CDR1 and CDR2 (germline): MDHEN, SYDVKM. The CDR3 spans 16 residues. The germline V and J ends were trimmed by 3 bases and 0 bases, with 13 bases remaining between them. The CDR3 is CASSLVHGGSTDTQYF. The CDR3 bases are TGTGCCAGCAGTTTGGTCCATGGCGGGAGCACAGATACGCAGTATTTT.

The chain recombines TRBV7-6 with TRBJ1-1, with D maybe TRBD1 (6 bases). Germline V gives CDR1 SGHVS, CDR2 FNYEAQ. The CDR3 covers 13 residues. V was shortened by 5 bases and J by 7 bases, with 14 bases between the two germline ends. The CDR3: CASSTIGQLEAFF. The CDR3 DNA is TGTGCCAGCAGCACCATCGGACAGCTTGAAGCTTTCTTT.

This chain uses TRBV7-9 with TRBJ2-7, with D possibly TRBD1 on 5 matching bases. The CDR3 loop spans 12 amino acids. V was shortened by 7 bases and J by 5 bases, with 12 bases between the two germline ends. The germline gives CDR1 SEHNR, CDR2 FQNEAQ (reference sequence). The DNA of the CDR3 is TGTGCCAGCACCCTAACACAGGACGAGCAGTACTTC. Its translation: CASTLTQDEQYF.

The V gene is TRBV6-5, the J gene TRBJ2-2, with a weak D call TRBD1 (7 bases). CDR3 length: 14 amino acids. The V end was cut by 5 bases, the J end by 5 bases, with 12 bases between. The germline CDR1 and CDR2 sequences are MNHEY and SVGAGI. The CDR3, as DNA: TGTGCCAGCAGTCACCCAGGGGGGACCGGGGAGCTGTTTTTT. Amino acid sequence: CASSHPGGTGELFF.

This chain links TRBV28 with TRBJ1-4; D is uncertain. Germline V gives CDR1 MDHEN, CDR2 SYDVKM. V lost 6 bases to trimming and J lost 5 bases, with 19 bases between them. The CDR3 totals 16 residues. CDR3 nucleotide sequence: TGTGCCAGCAGCCGAGAACCGGGCCGAATAAATGAAAAACTGTTTTTT. This translates into CASSREPGRINEKLFF.

This clonotype was found many times. CDR3 nucleotides: TGTGCCAGTAGAAGGACAGGGATCACCGGGGAGCTGTTTTTT. Its translation: CASRRTGITGELFF. This chain links TRBV19 with TRBJ2-2; 8 bases fit TRBD1. The V gene's germline CDR1 is LNHDA and CDR2 SQIVND (reference sequence). The CDR3 totals 14 residues. The ends lost 6 bases at V and 4 bases at J; junction bases unmatched: 4.

Ten or more counts support this clonotype. The chain carries TRBV20-1 and TRBJ1-5; D perhaps matches TRBD1 (6 bases). This CDR3 is built from 14 residues. The germline V and J ends were trimmed by 1 base and 1 base, with 8 bases remaining between them. CDR1 and CDR2 from the germline V gene are DFQATT and SNEGSKA (reference sequence). The CDR3 loop reads CSARVGASNQPQHF. CDR3 sequence (DNA): TGCAGTGCTAGAGTGGGGGCGAGCAATCAGCCCCAGCATTTT.